This is a list of T cell receptor beta chains from one sample in a study of beta chain features in type 1 diabetes. Clones were sequenced by immunoSEQ multiplex PCR, and TCRdb holds only the in-frame ones, with some missing. The table has hundreds of thousands of clones, 13% seen once. Sequenced input: naive CD4+ T cells from blood. These receptors all stem from a young man with type 1 diabetes. Both conserved end residues are part of each CDR3. D genes are given only for firm matches. Rows may omit the clone size; those that give it use once, few, many or a size class.

v_gene	j_gene	d_gene	abundance	CDR3nt	CDR3aa
TRBV5-1	TRBJ1-3	.	.	TGCGCCAGCAGCTTGGAAGCAGGGGTGATTGCTGGAAACACCATATATTTT	CASSLEAGVIAGNTIYF
TRBV2	TRBJ1-4	TRBD1	.	TGTGCCAGCAGCACCACATGGGACAGTTCTTCAGAAAAACTGTTTTTT	CASSTTWDSSSEKLFF
TRBV6-5	TRBJ1-5	.	.	TGTGCCAGCGGCAGACTCAATCAGCCCCAGCATTTT	CASGRLNQPQHF
TRBV10-3	TRBJ2-5	TRBD1	.	TGTGCCATCAGCCCCCCCCTCGGACAGGGCGCGGGAGAGACCCAGTACTTC	CAISPPLGQGAGETQYF
TRBV6-5	TRBJ2-5	.	.	TGTGCCAGCAGTTACTCGAAAGAGACCCAGTACTTC	CASSYSKETQYF
TRBV5-1	TRBJ1-2	.	few	TGCGCCAGCAGCTTGCCCGGCGGATATGGCTACACCTTC	CASSLPGGYGYTF
TRBV27	TRBJ1-1	.	.	TGTGCCAGCAGTCTACGATCAGAGACGGATGGACACACTGAAGCTTTCTTT	CASSLRSETDGHTEAFF
TRBV30	TRBJ1-6	.	.	TGTGCCTGGAGTGTACTTACGCCCCCGGATTCACCCCTCCACTTT	CAWSVLTPPDSPLHF
TRBV7-2	TRBJ1-5	.	.	TGTGCCAGCAGGGGTGGAGGGGCAGGTGGCAATCAGCCCCAGCATTTT	CASRGGGAGGNQPQHF
TRBV30	TRBJ1-2	.	.	TGTGCCTGGAGTCCTCGAAATCCCGGCTACACCTTC	CAWSPRNPGYTF
TRBV30	TRBJ1-6	.	.	TGTGCCTGGAACCAGCCAGGGCGCGGGAATTCACCCCTCCACTTT	CAWNQPGRGNSPLHF
TRBV9	TRBJ1-1	.	few	TGTGCCAGCAGCCCTACTGGGATTCTGGTCTCTGAAGCTTTCTTT	CASSPTGILVSEAFF
TRBV2	TRBJ1-2	.	.	TGTGCCAGCAGTCTAGACAGCGCTACTGGCGGCTACACCTTC	CASSLDSATGGYTF
TRBV5-6	TRBJ2-3	.	few	TGTGCCAGCAGCTTGCGGGGTGCTAGCACAGATACGCAGTATTTT	CASSLRGASTDTQYF
TRBV12-5	TRBJ1-6	.	.	TGTGCTAGTGGTTTGGAAGTGGGAGCGCCCCTCCACTTT	CASGLEVGAPLHF
TRBV7-2	TRBJ2-7	TRBD2	.	TGTGCCAGCAGCCCGCGGACTAGCGACGCCGAGCAGTACTTC	CASSPRTSDAEQYF
TRBV7-9	TRBJ1-2	.	few	TGTGCCAGCAGCTTAGCCTCTGGACGAGAGGAGGACACCTTC	CASSLASGREEDTF
TRBV5-1	TRBJ1-4	.	few	TGCGCCAGCAGCTTGTCCCGGACCGCCGGTGAAAAACTGTTTTTT	CASSLSRTAGEKLFF
TRBV13	TRBJ2-7	.	.	TGTGCCAGCAGCTTAGGAACTTGGGTAGGCTCCTACGAGCAGTACTTC	CASSLGTWVGSYEQYF
TRBV15	TRBJ2-1	.	few	TGTGCCACCAGAAATGGTCGGGCGGCACAAAGCTCCTACAATGAGCAGTTCTTC	CATRNGRAAQSSYNEQFF
TRBV7-9	TRBJ2-3	.	few	TGTGCCAGCAGCTTAGTGGGGGGCCAGGGAGATACGCAGTATTTT	CASSLVGGQGDTQYF
TRBV5-1	TRBJ2-7	.	few	TGCGCCAGCAGTAGGACAGTTGATGAACCCTACGAGCAGTACTTC	CASSRTVDEPYEQYF